This passage covers 15 T cell receptor beta chains from one sample sequenced in a study of metastatic and nonmetastatic thyroid tumors. Using MiXCR, TCRdb re-called clones from the PCR reads. Of tens of thousands of clones detected, about 30% appear once; the ten largest clones hold 32%. All patients reached thyroid surgery having received no treatment beforehand. The source material was blood. The receptors here all came from a female donor with papillary thyroid cancer or a benign thyroid nodule (not recorded which). Some clones in this sample may be carry-over from other donors' samples.

This clone was detected ten times or more. The chain employs TRBV5-1 and TRBJ2-3; no reliable D call. Germline-derived CDR1 and CDR2 are SGHRS and YFSETQ. Trimming took off 0 bases at V and 0 bases at J, with 8 bases between the two ends. The CDR3 is 15 amino acids. As DNA, the CDR3 is TGCGCCAGCAGCTTGGCCACTTCTAGCACAGATACGCAGTATTTT. It specifies CASSLATSSTDTQYF.

The chain links TRBV13 to TRBJ1-1; TRBD1 matches 8 bases. This CDR3 has 15 amino acids. Trimming at V came to 6 bases and at J to 3 bases, leaving 9 bases not matched to a gene. From germline, CDR1 is PRHDT and CDR2 FYEKMQ (reference sequence). The CDR3 DNA reads TGTGCCAGCAGACGGAACCAGGGGGCACACACTGAAGCTTTCTTT. Translated: CASRRNQGAHTEAFF. Full variable domain (remainder filled in from reference TRBV13 and TRBJ1-1): AAGVIQSPRHLIKEKRETATLKCYPIPRHDTVYWYQQGPGQDPQFLISFYEKMQSDKGSIPDRFSAQQFSDYHSELNMSSLELGDSALYFCASRRNQGAHTEAFFGQGTRLTVV.

This clone has a count of ten or more. The rearrangement joins TRBV5-1 to TRBJ1-5; no clear D. The CDR3 has 15 amino acids. Trimming removed 0 bases at V and 5 bases at J, with 12 bases between. Germline V gene sequence: CDR1 SGHRS, CDR2 YFSETQ. CDR3 nucleotides: TGCGCCAGCAGCTTGGACGGGGAACGAGATCAGCCCCAGCATTTT. This codes for CASSLDGERDQPQHF.

The V and J genes are TRBV11-2 and TRBJ2-1, with a tentative D call TRBD1 (5 bases). Germline CDR1 and CDR2: SGHAT and FQNNGV. CDR3 length: 14 residues. The germline V and J ends were trimmed by 5 bases and 7 bases, with 15 bases remaining between them. The CDR3 region is CASSPYADSNEQFF. The CDR3 DNA reads as TGTGCCAGCAGCCCCTACGCCGACAGTAATGAGCAGTTCTTC.

This chain uses TRBV15 with TRBJ1-5; a possible D gene is TRBD1 (5 bases). The germline gives CDR1 LNHNV, CDR2 YYDKDF (reference sequence). The CDR3 runs 13 residues. V shed 1 base and J shed 6 bases, with 7 bases lying between them. This CDR3 reads CATSRGGGQPQHF. CDR3 sequence (DNA): TGTGCCACCAGCAGAGGGGGCGGTCAGCCCCAGCATTTT.

This clone was observed a handful of times. The chain combines TRBV6-2 or TRBV6-3 with TRBJ2-1; TRBD2 agrees at 9 bases. Germline V gene lookup returns CDR1 MNHEY and CDR2 SVGEGT. Unmatched junction bases numbered 7, after V lost 7 bases and J lost 0 bases. The CDR3 length is 16 residues. The DNA of the CDR3 is TGTGCCAGCAACCTAGATAGCGGGAGCTCCTACAATGAGCAGTTCTTC. Its protein is CASNLDSGSSYNEQFF.

The sample holds many counts of this clone. The genes are TRBV20-1 and TRBJ2-5, with 11 bases fitting TRBD2. V trimming: 3 bases; J trimming: 7 bases; junction bases outside the gene matches: 13. CDR1 DFQATT and CDR2 SNEGSKA come from the germline V gene (reference sequence). The CDR3 extends over 16 amino acids. The CDR3 protein is CSASFGGTSGGGTQYF. CDR3 bases: TGCAGTGCTAGCTTCGGAGGGACTAGCGGAGGGGGGACCCAGTACTTC.

In this sample, this clone turned up many times. At one of its ends the junction is not consistent with the germline gene, which may arise from a read error. The chain uses TRBV5-1 and TRBJ1-4; perhaps TRBD1 as D (5 bases). The CDR3 has 16 residues. Germline assignment: CDR1 SGHRS and CDR2 YFSETQ. CDR3 DNA sequence: TGCGCCAGCAGTTTGGGCCGGGGGTTCGGCCGGGAAAAACTGTTTTTT. Residues: CASSLGRGFGREKLFF.

On this clone itself: A read error is likely, as this CDR3 ends without the conserved phenylalanine or tryptophan. The V gene is TRBV2, the J gene TRBJ1-5, with D unresolved. CDR1 and CDR2 from the germline V gene are SNHLY and FYNNEI. The CDR3 is made up of 14 amino acids. The CDR3 bases are TGCGCCAGCAGCGGTGGGTCCTTAAATCAGCCCCAGCATTTG. Translating it yields CASSGGSLNQPQHL.

As to this clone: At one of its ends the junction is not consistent with the germline gene, which may arise from a read error. This chain connects TRBV24-1 to TRBJ2-7; D is uncertain. The CDR3 extends over 14 amino acids. In germline, CDR1 is KGHDR, CDR2 SFDVKD. The CDR3 coding sequence is TGTGCCACTAGTCCAAATACAGTCTACGACGAGCTGTACTTC. Residues: CATSPNTVYDELYF.

This clone was recorded at least ten times. The chain uses TRBV20-1 and TRBJ2-7, with D tentatively TRBD2 (5 bases). The V gene lost 5 bases and the J gene lost 7 bases, with 21 bases spanning the gap. CDR3 length equals 14 residues. Germline CDR1 reads DFQATT; CDR2 reads SNEGSKA (reference sequence). CDR3 region: CSAGIRTVRREQYF. In nucleotides, the CDR3 is TGCAGTGCTGGCATACGGACTGTCCGTAGAGAGCAGTACTTC.

Only a few counts were recorded for this clone. The DNA of the CDR3 is TGTGCCAGCAGTCCGACGGGGGCCTTCAATCAGCCCCAGCATTTT. Translated, it gives CASSPTGAFNQPQHF. V is TRBV6-1 and J is TRBJ1-5; D is perhaps TRBD1 (6 bases). Trimming left V 5 bases short and J 3 bases short, with 14 bases between. The CDR3 length is 15 residues. Germline lookup yields CDR1 MNHNS and CDR2 SASEGT.

This clone was counted many times. The chain links TRBV12-3 or TRBV12-4 to TRBJ1-4, with no clear D. V lost 6 bases and J lost 2, with 16 bases in between. The CDR3 is 16 amino acids. The CDR3 sequence is CASSSSSMRTNEKLFF. The CDR3 DNA is TGTGCCAGCAGCTCTTCATCTATGCGGACTAATGAAAAACTGTTTTTT.

This clone came up many times. A read error is possible here, since a much larger clone lies one base away. Distinct nucleotide sequences in the sample also encode this CDR3. The chain uses TRBV9 and TRBJ1-2; 8 bases are shared with TRBD1. This CDR3 comprises 16 residues. The germline V gene has CDR1 SGDLS and CDR2 YYNGEE. This CDR3 is CASSAHGQGGNYGYTF. Here the CDR3 DNA reads TGTGCCAGCAGCGCCCACGGACAGGGAGGAAACTACGGCTACACCTTC.

This clone was counted only a few times. The chain joins TRBV29-1 to TRBJ2-7, with TRBD1 identical over 8 bases. The V and J ends lost 3 bases and 4 bases, in that order; junction bases with no gene match: 5. This CDR3 has 13 residues. The germline CDR1 and CDR2 sequences are SQVTM and ANQGSEA. The CDR3 is CSVEDDRGYEQYF. In nucleotides, the CDR3 is TGCAGCGTTGAGGATGACAGGGGTTACGAGCAGTACTTC.